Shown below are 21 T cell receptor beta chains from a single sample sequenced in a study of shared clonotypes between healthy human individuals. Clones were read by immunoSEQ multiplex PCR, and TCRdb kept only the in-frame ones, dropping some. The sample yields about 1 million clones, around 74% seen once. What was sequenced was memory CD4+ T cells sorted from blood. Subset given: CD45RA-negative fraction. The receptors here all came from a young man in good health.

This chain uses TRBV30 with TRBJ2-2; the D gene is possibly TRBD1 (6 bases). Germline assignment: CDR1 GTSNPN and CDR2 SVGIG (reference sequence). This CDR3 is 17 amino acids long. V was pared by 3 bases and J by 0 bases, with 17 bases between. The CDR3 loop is CAWSKGGVRTNTGELFF. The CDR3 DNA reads TGTGCCTGGAGCAAAGGGGGAGTCCGAACGAACACCGGGGAGCTGTTTTTT.

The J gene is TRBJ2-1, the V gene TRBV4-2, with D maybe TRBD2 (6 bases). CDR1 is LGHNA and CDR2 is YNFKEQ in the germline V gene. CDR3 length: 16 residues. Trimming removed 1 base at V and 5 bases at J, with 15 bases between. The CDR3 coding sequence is TGTGCCAGCAGCCAAGTTATGGGACTGGGACACAATGAGCAGTTCTTC. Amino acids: CASSQVMGLGHNEQFF.

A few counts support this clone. CDR3 loop: CASSLSMNTGELFF. The CDR3 bases are TGCGCCAGCAGCCTAAGTATGAACACCGGGGAGCTGTTTTTT. The rearrangement joins TRBV5-1 to TRBJ2-2; D not resolved. Germline CDR1 and CDR2: SGHRS and YFSETQ. V was trimmed by 4 bases and J by 1 base, leaving 8 bases between them. This CDR3 has 14 amino acids.

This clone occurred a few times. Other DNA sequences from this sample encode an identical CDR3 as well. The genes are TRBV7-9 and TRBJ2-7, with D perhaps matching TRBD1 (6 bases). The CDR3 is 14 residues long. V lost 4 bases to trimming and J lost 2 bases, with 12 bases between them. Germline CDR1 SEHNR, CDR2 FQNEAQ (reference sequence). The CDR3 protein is CASSSDRSTYEQYF. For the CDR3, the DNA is TGTGCCAGCAGCTCCGACAGGAGTACCTACGAGCAGTACTTC.

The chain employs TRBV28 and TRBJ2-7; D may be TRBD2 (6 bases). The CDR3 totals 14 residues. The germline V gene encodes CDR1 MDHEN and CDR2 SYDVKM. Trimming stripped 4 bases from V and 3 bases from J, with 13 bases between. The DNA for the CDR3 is TGTGCCAGCAGTTATCCCCCGGACTACTACGAGCAGTACTTC. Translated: CASSYPPDYYEQYF.

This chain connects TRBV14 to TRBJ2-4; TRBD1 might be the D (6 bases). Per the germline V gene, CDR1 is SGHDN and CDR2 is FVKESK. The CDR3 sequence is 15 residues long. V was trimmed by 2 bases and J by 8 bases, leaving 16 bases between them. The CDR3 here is CASSQFTRGYHIQYF. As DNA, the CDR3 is TGTGCCAGCAGCCAATTTACGAGGGGGTATCACATTCAGTACTTC.

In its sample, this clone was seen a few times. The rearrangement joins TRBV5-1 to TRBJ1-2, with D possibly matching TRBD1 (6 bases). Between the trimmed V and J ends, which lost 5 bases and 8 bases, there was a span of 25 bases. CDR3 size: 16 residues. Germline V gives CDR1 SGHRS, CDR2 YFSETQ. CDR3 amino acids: CASRLDSGWDTNGYTF. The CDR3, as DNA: TGCGCCAGCAGACTCGACTCGGGATGGGACACGAACGGCTACACCTTC.

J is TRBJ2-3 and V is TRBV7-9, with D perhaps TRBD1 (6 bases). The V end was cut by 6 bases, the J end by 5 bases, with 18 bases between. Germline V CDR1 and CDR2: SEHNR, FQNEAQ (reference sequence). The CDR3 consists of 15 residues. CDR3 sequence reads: CASSPQGNYRDTQYF. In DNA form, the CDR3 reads TGTGCCAGCAGTCCACAGGGTAACTACAGAGATACGCAGTATTTT.

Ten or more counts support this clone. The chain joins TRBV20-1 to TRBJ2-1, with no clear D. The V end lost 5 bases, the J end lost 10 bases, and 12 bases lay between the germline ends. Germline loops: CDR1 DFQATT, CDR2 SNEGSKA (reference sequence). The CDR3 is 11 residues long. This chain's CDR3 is CSASPAAEQFF. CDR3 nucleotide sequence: TGCAGTGCTTCGCCGGCGGCGGAGCAGTTCTTC.

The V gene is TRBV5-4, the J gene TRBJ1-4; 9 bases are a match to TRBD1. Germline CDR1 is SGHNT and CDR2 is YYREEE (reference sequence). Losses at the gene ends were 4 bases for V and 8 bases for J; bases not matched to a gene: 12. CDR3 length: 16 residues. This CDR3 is CASSQGQGLGGEKLFF. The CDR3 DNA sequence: TGTGCCAGCAGCCAAGGACAGGGGCTGGGGGGGGAAAAACTGTTTTTT.

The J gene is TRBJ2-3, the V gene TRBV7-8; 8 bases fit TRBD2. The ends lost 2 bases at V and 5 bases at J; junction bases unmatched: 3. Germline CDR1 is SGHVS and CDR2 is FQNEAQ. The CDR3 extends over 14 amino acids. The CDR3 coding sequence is TGTGCCAGCAGCTTACGGGAGGGGGGAGATACGCAGTATTTT. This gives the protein CASSLREGGDTQYF.

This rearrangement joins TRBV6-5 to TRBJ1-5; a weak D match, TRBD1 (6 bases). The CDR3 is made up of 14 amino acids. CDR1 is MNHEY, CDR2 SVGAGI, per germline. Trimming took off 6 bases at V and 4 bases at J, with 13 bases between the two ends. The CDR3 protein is CASRPGTLNQPQHF. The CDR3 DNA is TGTGCCAGCAGACCCGGGACACTAAATCAGCCCCAGCATTTT.

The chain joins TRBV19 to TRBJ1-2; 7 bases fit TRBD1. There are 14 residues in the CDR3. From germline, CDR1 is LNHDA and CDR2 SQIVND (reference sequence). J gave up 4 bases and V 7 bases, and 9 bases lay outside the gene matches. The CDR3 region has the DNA TGTGCCAGTATGGGCGCAGGGGGGATCTATGGCTACACCTTC. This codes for CASMGAGGIYGYTF.

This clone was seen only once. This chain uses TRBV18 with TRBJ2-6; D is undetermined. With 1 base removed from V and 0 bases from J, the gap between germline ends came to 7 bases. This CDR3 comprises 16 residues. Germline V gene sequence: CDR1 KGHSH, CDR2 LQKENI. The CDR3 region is CASSPQQLSGANVLTF. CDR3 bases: TGTGCCAGCTCACCACAGCAGCTCTCTGGGGCCAACGTCCTGACTTTC.

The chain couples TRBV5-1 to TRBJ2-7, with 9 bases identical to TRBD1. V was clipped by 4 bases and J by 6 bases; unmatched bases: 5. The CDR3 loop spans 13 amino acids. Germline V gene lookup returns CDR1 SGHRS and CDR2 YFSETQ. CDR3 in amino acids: CASSRTGVGEQYF. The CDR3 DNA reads TGCGCCAGCAGCCGGACAGGGGTCGGCGAGCAGTACTTC.

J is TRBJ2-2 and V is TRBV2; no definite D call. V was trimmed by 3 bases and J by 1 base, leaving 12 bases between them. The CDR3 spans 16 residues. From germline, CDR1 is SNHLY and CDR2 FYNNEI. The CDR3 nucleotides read TGTGCCAGCAGTGAGTTAGGGTTGGTGAACACCGGGGAGCTGTTTTTT. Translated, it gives CASSELGLVNTGELFF.

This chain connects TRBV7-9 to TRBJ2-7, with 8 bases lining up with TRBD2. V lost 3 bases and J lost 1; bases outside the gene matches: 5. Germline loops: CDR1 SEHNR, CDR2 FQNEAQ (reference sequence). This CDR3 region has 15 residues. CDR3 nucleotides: TGTGCCAGCAGCTTTAGCGGGGCTATGTCCTACGAGCAGTACTTC. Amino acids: CASSFSGAMSYEQYF. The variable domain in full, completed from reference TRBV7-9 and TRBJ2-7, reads DTGVSQNPRHKITKRGQNVTFRCDPISEHNRLYWYRQTLGQGPEFLTYFQNEAQLEKSRLLSDRFSAERPKGSFSTLEIQRTEQGDSAMYLCASSFSGAMSYEQYFGPGTRLTVT.

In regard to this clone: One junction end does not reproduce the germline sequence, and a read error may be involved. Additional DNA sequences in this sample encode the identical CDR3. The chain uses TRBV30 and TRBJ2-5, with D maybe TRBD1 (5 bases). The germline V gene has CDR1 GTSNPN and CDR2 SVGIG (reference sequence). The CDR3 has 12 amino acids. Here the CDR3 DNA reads TGTGCCTGGAGTGTACAGGCCGAGACTCAGTACTTC. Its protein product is CAWSVQAETQYF.

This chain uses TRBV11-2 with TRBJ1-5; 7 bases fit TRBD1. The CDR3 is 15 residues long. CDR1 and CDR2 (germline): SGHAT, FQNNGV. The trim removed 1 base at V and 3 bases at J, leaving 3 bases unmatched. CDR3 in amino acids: CASSLAQGLNQPQHF. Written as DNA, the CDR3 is TGTGCCAGCAGCTTAGCACAGGGGCTCAATCAGCCCCAGCATTTT.

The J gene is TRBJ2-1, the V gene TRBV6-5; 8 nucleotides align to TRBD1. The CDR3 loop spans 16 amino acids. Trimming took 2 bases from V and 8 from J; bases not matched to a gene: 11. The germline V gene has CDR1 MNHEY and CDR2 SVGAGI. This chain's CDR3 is CASSYTETRGQDEQFF. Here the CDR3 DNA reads TGTGCCAGCAGTTACACCGAAACCAGGGGGCAGGATGAGCAGTTCTTC.

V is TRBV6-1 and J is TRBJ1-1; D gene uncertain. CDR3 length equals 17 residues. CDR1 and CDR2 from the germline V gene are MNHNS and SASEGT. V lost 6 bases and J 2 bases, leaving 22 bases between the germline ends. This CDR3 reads CASRESGPSGFNTEAFF. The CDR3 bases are TGTGCCAGCAGGGAATCCGGGCCTTCAGGCTTTAACACTGAAGCTTTCTTT.